These T cell receptor beta chains were read from a single sample in a study of vaccination effects on CD4 cells after COVID-19. Assay: immunoSEQ multiplex PCR; the TCRdb copy retains only in-frame clones and omits some. The table shows 78,000 or so clones, with more than 60% occurring only once. These receptors' antigens are unknown. Specimen: CD4+ T cells from PBMCs cultured with SARS-CoV-2 spike peptides, collected before COVID-19 vaccination. These receptors came from a human donor who received a COVID-19 vaccine. The CDR3 runs from the conserved cysteine through the conserved F or W. The order of the fields is V gene, D gene, clone size, J gene, CDR3 protein, CDR3 DNA. A D gene is named only where the DNA matches it firmly. The listing skips clone size in some rows; elsewhere it reads once, few, many or a size class.

TRBV5-1	.	.	TRBJ2-2	CASSPPGQGYTGELFF	TGCGCCAGCAGCCCCCCGGGGCAGGGCTACACCGGGGAGCTGTTTTTT
TRBV19	.	.	TRBJ2-2	CASMYGGTTGELFF	TGTGCCAGTATGTATGGAGGGACCACCGGGGAGCTGTTTTTT
TRBV3-1/TRBV3-2	.	.	TRBJ2-3	CASSQNTPGADTQYF	TGTGCCAGCAGCCAAAACACCCCAGGGGCAGATACGCAGTATTTT
TRBV19	.	few	TRBJ1-6	CASNSGGNSPLHF	TGTGCCAGTAACTCCGGGGGAAATTCACCCCTCCACTTT
TRBV20-1	.	.	TRBJ2-6	CSASGSGSGANVLTF	TGCAGTGCTAGTGGGTCTGGATCTGGGGCCAACGTCCTGACTTTC
TRBV11-2	.	.	TRBJ2-5	CASSLGGTPKLETQYF	TGTGCCAGCAGCTTAGGCGGGACTCCAAAGCTAGAGACCCAGTACTTC
TRBV30	TRBD2	.	TRBJ2-3	CAWSVKASGGSFSTDTQYF	TGTGCCTGGAGTGTAAAAGCTAGCGGGGGATCCTTTAGCACAGATACGCAGTATTTT
TRBV19	TRBD1	.	TRBJ2-3	CASSPTGVPTDTQYF	TGTGCCAGTAGCCCTACAGGGGTCCCCACAGATACGCAGTATTTT
TRBV5-1	TRBD1	.	TRBJ1-6	CASSGGQGDSPLHF	TGCGCCAGCAGCGGTGGACAGGGAGATTCACCCCTCCACTTT
TRBV12-5	.	few	TRBJ1-1	CASAIGLWSYSTEAFF	TGTGCTAGTGCCATTGGCCTTTGGTCGTATTCCACTGAAGCTTTCTTT
TRBV19	.	once	TRBJ2-6	CASSTIRTTGANVLTF	TGTGCCAGTAGTACCATACGAACCACTGGGGCCAACGTCCTGACTTTC
TRBV19	.	few	TRBJ2-2	CASSVRDFTGELFF	TGTGCCAGTAGTGTCCGGGACTTCACCGGGGAGCTGTTTTTT
TRBV4-2	.	few	TRBJ2-6	CASSQDTYSFSGANVLTF	TGTGCCAGCAGCCAAGATACCTACTCATTCTCTGGGGCCAACGTCCTGACTTTC
TRBV6-5	.	.	TRBJ2-1	CASSTYNEQFF	TGTGCCAGCAGTACTTACAATGAGCAGTTCTTC
TRBV18	.	.	TRBJ1-5	CASSRVGSSNQPQHF	TGTGCCAGCTCACGAGTAGGCAGTAGCAATCAGCCCCAGCATTTT
TRBV7-9	TRBD1	.	TRBJ1-1	CASSLAAQGAWSTEAFF	TGTGCCAGCAGCTTAGCAGCGCAGGGGGCTTGGAGCACTGAAGCTTTCTTT
TRBV5-1	TRBD1	.	TRBJ2-1	CASSLLAGGAYNEQFF	TGCGCCAGCAGCTTGCTGGCAGGGGGCGCCTACAATGAGCAGTTCTTC
TRBV7-9	.	.	TRBJ2-5	CASSLEGGETQYF	TGTGCCAGCAGCTTGGAAGGTGGGGAGACCCAGTACTTC
TRBV2	.	.	TRBJ1-6	CASRREGDSPLHF	TGTGCCAGCAGACGGGAAGGGGACTCACCCCTCCACTTT
TRBV19	.	few	TRBJ1-5	CASTTAGINQPQHF	TGTGCCAGTACGACAGCGGGGATCAATCAGCCCCAGCATTTT
TRBV7-3	.	.	TRBJ1-1	CASSLSQGGVNTEAFF	TGTGCCAGCAGCTTGTCTCAAGGAGGGGTGAACACTGAAGCTTTCTTT
TRBV21-1	.	.	TRBJ1-5	CASSKFNYSNQPQHF	TGTGCCAGCAGCAAATTTAATTATAGCAATCAGCCCCAGCATTTT
TRBV6-2/TRBV6-3	TRBD2	.	TRBJ2-5	CASSTPRLAGEKETQYF	TGTGCCAGCAGTACCCCCCGACTAGCGGGGGAGAAGGAGACCCAGTACTTC
TRBV10-1	.	once	TRBJ1-3	CASSDPGTLGNTIYF	TGCGCCAGCAGTGACCCGGGGACGCTGGGAAACACCATATATTTT
TRBV11-2	.	.	TRBJ1-2	CASSLERTRFYYGYTF	TGTGCCAGCAGCTTAGAACGGACACGGTTCTACTATGGCTACACCTTC
TRBV19	.	.	TRBJ2-6	CASSNNVLTF	TGTGCCAGTAGTAACAACGTCCTGACTTTC
TRBV7-2	TRBD2	.	TRBJ2-5	CASSLERLAGGRETQYF	TGTGCCAGCAGCTTAGAGCGGCTAGCGGGGGGGCGAGAGACCCAGTACTTC
TRBV6-5	.	.	TRBJ1-2	CASSYSTGLTNYGYTF	TGTGCCAGCAGTTACTCGACCGGGTTAACTAACTATGGCTACACCTTC
TRBV9	.	.	TRBJ2-3	CASSVVGGGPSADTQYF	TGTGCCAGCAGCGTCGTAGGGGGGGGGCCCTCCGCAGATACGCAGTATTTT
TRBV18	.	.	TRBJ2-4	CASSPGNIQYF	TGTGCCAGCTCACCGGGAAACATTCAGTACTTC
TRBV10-1	.	.	TRBJ1-3	CASSEPGRAGNTIYF	TGCGCCAGCAGTGAGCCGGGACGGGCTGGAAACACCATATATTTT
TRBV18	TRBD1	.	TRBJ1-2	CASSPGNTGANYGYTF	TGTGCCAGCTCACCAGGAAACACAGGGGCTAACTATGGCTACACCTTC
TRBV28	.	.	TRBJ1-4	CASSLQSGATNEKLFF	TGTGCCAGCAGTTTACAGTCGGGGGCAACTAATGAAAAACTGTTTTTT
TRBV7-8	TRBD1	.	TRBJ1-2	CASSPMWDRANGYTF	TGTGCCAGCAGCCCAATGTGGGACAGGGCCAATGGCTACACCTTC
TRBV7-9	.	.	TRBJ1-1	CASSLVALNTEAFF	TGTGCCAGCAGCTTAGTTGCCCTGAACACTGAAGCTTTCTTT
TRBV19	.	.	TRBJ1-6	CASKSPTGATYNSPLHF	TGTGCCAGTAAGTCGCCGACGGGCGCAACTTATAATTCACCCCTCCACTTT
TRBV11-2	.	once	TRBJ1-4	CASTRTVGNEKLFF	TGTGCCAGCACCCGGACAGTAGGTAATGAAAAACTGTTTTTT
TRBV7-8	.	.	TRBJ2-2	CASSLTLPAGSNTGELFF	TGTGCCAGCAGCTTAACCCTCCCGGCAGGGAGTAACACCGGGGAGCTGTTTTTT
TRBV5-1	TRBD1	.	TRBJ2-3	CASNKDRGLRDTQYF	TGCGCCAGCAACAAGGACAGGGGGCTGCGTGATACGCAGTATTTT
TRBV2	TRBD1	.	TRBJ1-5	CASRGGTGNQPQHF	TGTGCCAGCAGAGGGGGGACAGGCAATCAGCCCCAGCATTTT
TRBV6-4	TRBD1	.	TRBJ2-1	CASAEPGQGTNEQFF	TGTGCCAGCGCAGAGCCGGGACAGGGGACCAATGAGCAGTTCTTC
TRBV14	TRBD1	.	TRBJ2-2	CASSQVTGATGELFF	TGTGCCAGCAGCCAAGTAACAGGGGCCACCGGGGAGCTGTTTTTT
TRBV2	.	few	TRBJ1-5	CASSKQGSNQPQHF	TGTGCCAGCAGTAAACAGGGTAGCAATCAGCCCCAGCATTTT
TRBV7-2	.	.	TRBJ2-3	CASSSTGWGDTQYF	TGTGCCAGCAGCTCAACCGGTTGGGGAGATACGCAGTATTTT
TRBV9	.	.	TRBJ1-2	CASSSGDTNYGYTF	TGTGCCAGCAGTTCTGGGGACACTAACTATGGCTACACCTTC
TRBV6-5	.	.	TRBJ2-1	CASTHRYPHEQFF	TGTGCCAGCACCCACAGGTACCCCCATGAGCAGTTCTTC
TRBV5-1	.	.	TRBJ2-1	CASSLVRVNEQFF	TGCGCCAGCAGCTTGGTTAGGGTCAATGAGCAGTTCTTC
TRBV9	TRBD1	.	TRBJ1-4	CASNRQGPNEKLFF	TGTGCCAGCAATCGACAGGGACCTAATGAAAAACTGTTTTTT
TRBV30	TRBD1	.	TRBJ1-5	CAWSHGQGAHQPQHF	TGTGCCTGGAGTCACGGACAGGGGGCCCATCAGCCCCAGCATTTT
TRBV7-2	.	.	TRBJ1-1	CASSLGENREAFF	TGTGCCAGCAGCTTAGGGGAGAACAGGGAAGCTTTCTTT
TRBV19	TRBD1	.	TRBJ2-5	CASSTTGGRETQYF	TGTGCCAGTAGTACGACAGGGGGCCGGGAGACCCAGTACTTC
TRBV13	.	.	TRBJ1-2	CASSSNLGGKGYGYTF	TGTGCCAGCAGCTCGAATCTAGGGGGTAAGGGCTATGGCTACACCTTC
TRBV20-1	.	.	TRBJ2-4	CSATQGFIQYF	TGCAGTGCAACGCAGGGTTTCATTCAGTACTTC
TRBV28	TRBD1	.	TRBJ1-2	CASTDTWGGQNYGYTF	TGTGCCAGCACCGATACGTGGGGGGGACAGAACTATGGCTACACCTTC
TRBV5-1	.	.	TRBJ2-5	CASSLGGGETQYF	TGCGCCAGCAGCTTGGGAGGAGGTGAGACCCAGTACTTC
TRBV30	.	.	TRBJ1-2	CAWSVSRTVYGYTF	TGTGCCTGGAGTGTTTCCAGGACAGTCTATGGCTACACCTTC
TRBV7-2	.	.	TRBJ2-4	CASSLEPGVGNIQYF	TGTGCCAGCAGCTTAGAGCCAGGGGTAGGCAACATTCAGTACTTC
TRBV9	.	.	TRBJ1-2	CASSRANLGYTF	TGTGCCAGCAGCAGGGCAAACCTTGGCTACACCTTC
TRBV5-1	TRBD1	.	TRBJ1-2	CASSLARGQDYGYTF	TGCGCCAGCAGCTTGGCCAGGGGGCAAGACTATGGCTACACCTTC
TRBV29-1	TRBD1	.	TRBJ1-4	CSASGTGREKLFF	TGCAGCGCTTCCGGGACAGGGAGAGAAAAACTGTTTTTT